This T cell receptor (beta chain) was profiled in a study of blood T cell repertoires in COVID-19. Background on the study: Donors in the United States, Italy and Spain gave samples during acute or convalescent COVID-19.

In the original workflow: Reference gene primer amplification gave estimated nucleated cell counts. The assay was immunoSEQ multiplex PCR, and TCRdb's table has in-frame clones only and misses some. V and J calls plus clone size are reproduced from that table; the DNA served to infer D and trimming. The repertoire holds more than 150,000 clones, with roughly four fifths as singletons. Germline V gene lookup returns CDR1 SGHDN and CDR2 FVKESK. The CDR3 has 15 amino acids. J lost 2 bases, V lost 2 bases, and 1 base had no gene match. Sequenced sample: peripheral blood. The sequence derives from a woman aged 30 to 39 with acute or convalescent COVID-19. V gene TRBV14 combines with J gene TRBJ1-3, with TRBD1 matching 9 bases. In nucleotides, the CDR3 is TGTGCCAGCAGCCAAAGGACAGGGGCTGGAAACACCATATATTTT. It codes for CASSQRTGAGNTIYF.